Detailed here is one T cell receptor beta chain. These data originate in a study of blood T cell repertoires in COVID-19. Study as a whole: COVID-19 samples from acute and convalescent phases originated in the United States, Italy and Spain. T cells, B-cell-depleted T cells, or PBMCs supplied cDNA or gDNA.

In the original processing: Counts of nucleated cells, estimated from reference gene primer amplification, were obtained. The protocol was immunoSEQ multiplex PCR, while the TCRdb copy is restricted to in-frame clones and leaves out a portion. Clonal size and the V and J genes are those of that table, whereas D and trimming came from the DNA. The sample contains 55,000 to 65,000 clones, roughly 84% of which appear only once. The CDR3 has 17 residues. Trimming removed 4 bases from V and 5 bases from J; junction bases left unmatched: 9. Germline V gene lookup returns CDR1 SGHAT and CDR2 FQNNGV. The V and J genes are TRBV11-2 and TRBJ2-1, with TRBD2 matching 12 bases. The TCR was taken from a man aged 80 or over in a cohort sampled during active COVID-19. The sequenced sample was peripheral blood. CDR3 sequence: CASSSIRLAGGNNEQFF. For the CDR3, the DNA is TGTGCCAGCAGCTCAATCCGGCTAGCGGGAGGGAACAATGAGCAGTTCTTC.